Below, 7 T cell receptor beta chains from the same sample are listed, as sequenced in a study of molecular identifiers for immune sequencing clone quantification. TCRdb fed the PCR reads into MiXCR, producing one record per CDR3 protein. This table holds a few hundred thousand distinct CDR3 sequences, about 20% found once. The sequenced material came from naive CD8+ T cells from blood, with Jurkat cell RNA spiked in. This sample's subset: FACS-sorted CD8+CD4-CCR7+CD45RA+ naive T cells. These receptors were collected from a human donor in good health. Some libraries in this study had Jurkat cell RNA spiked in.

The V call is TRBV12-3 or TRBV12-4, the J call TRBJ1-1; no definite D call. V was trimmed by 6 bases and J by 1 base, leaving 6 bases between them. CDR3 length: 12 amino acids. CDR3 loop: CASRETNTEAFF. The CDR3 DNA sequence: TGTGCCAGCAGAGAGACGAACACTGAAGCTTTCTTT.

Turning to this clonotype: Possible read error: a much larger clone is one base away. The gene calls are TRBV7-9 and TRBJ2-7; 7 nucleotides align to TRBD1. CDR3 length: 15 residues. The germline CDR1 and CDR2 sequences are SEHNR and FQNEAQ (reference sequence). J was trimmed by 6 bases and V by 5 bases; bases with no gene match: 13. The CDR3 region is CASSELGGGYPEQYF. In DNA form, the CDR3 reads TGTGCCAGCAGCGAATTAGGGGGCGGCTATCCCGAGCAGTACTTC.

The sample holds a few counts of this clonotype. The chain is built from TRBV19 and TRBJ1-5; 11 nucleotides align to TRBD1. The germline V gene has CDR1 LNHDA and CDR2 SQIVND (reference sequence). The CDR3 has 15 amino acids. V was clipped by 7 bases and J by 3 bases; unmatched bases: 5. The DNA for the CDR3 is TGTGCCAGTACCGGGACAGGGGGTTCCAATCAGCCCCAGCATTTT. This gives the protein CASTGTGGSNQPQHF.

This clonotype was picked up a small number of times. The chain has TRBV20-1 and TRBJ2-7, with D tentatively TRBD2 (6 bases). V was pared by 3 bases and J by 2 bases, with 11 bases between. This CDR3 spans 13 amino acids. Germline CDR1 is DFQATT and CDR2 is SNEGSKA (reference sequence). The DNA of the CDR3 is TGCAGTGCTAGGGAGGGAGGAGCCTACGAGCAGTACTTC. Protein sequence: CSAREGGAYEQYF.

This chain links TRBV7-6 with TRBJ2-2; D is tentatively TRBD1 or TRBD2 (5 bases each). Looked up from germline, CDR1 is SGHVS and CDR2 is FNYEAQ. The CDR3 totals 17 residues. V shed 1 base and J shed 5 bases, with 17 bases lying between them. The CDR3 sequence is CASSLVGGGVGTGELFF. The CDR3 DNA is TGTGCCAGCAGCTTAGTCGGTGGGGGAGTTGGGACCGGGGAGCTGTTTTTT.

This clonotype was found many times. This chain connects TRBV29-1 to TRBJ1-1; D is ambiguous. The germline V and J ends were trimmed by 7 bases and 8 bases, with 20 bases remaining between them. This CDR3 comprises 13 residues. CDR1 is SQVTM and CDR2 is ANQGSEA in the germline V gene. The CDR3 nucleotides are TGCAGCGCCCAGGTTGAGGCAGGTGGAGAAGCTTTCTTT. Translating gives CSAQVEAGGEAFF.

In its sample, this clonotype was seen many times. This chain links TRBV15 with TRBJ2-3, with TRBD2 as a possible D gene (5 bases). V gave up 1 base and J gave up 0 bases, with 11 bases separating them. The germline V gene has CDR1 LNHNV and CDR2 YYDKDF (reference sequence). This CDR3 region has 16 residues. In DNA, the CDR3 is TGTGCCACCAGCAGAGGCGGGCTTACTAGCACAGATACGCAGTATTTT. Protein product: CATSRGGLTSTDTQYF.